One TCR beta chain is described in this entry. The data originate from a study of blood T cell repertoires in COVID-19. V was shortened by 0 bases and J by 0 bases, with 12 bases between the two germline ends. CDR3 length: 17 residues. The germline V gene encodes CDR1 MGHRA and CDR2 YSYEKL. Generated by immunoSEQ multiplex PCR, the TCRdb table keeps only in-frame clones and is missing some. Among 200,000 to 300,000 clones listed, about 87% were seen once. This chain uses TRBV4-1 with TRBJ2-1; possible D gene TRBD1, 5 bases. The sample was PBMCs or T cells enriched from blood (not recorded which). The receptor comes from a woman in her thirties or forties with acute COVID-19. The CDR3 DNA sequence: TGCGCCAGCAGCCAAGATGCTGGACAACGCTCCTACAATGAGCAGTTCTTC. Amino acids: CASSQDAGQRSYNEQFF.